This T cell receptor (beta chain) emerged from a study of response to subunit inactivated influenza vaccine. Using its own MiXCR run on the RT-PCR reads, TCRdb lists one record per CDR3 protein. The sample contains about 570,000 distinct CDR3 sequences, 10% to 15% of which appear only once. The sample holds a few counts of this clonotype. Its specificity is not known. Study-level findings and limits: The authors offered the suggestion that each seasonal influenza vaccination recruits few new T cells.

The CDR3 length is 13 residues. Trimming stripped 5 bases from V and 9 bases from J, with 17 bases between. Germline CDR1 is SGHVS and CDR2 is FQNEAQ. The chain is built from TRBV7-8 and TRBJ2-7; D is unresolved. The specimen was PBMCs from blood, collected on the day of vaccination. This sequence was found in a man aged 50-60 years who received an inactivated influenza vaccine. The CDR3 nucleotides are TGTGCCAGCAGCCCCGATAACGCTGCTCGGCAGTACTTC. Translated: CASSPDNAARQYF.